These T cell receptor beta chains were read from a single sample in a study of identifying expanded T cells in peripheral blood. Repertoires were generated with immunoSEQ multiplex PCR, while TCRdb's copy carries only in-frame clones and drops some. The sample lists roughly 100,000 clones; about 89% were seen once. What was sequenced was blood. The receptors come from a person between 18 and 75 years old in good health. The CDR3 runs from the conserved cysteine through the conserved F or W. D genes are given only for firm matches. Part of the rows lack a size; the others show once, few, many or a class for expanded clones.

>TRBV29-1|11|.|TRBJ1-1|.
CSVPGDGSAFF
TGCAGCGTTCCGGGGGACGGATCTGCTTTCTTT
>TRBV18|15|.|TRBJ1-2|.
CASSPQNGQNYGYTF
TGTGCCAGCTCACCACAGAATGGACAGAACTATGGCTACACCTTC
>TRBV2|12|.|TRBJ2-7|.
CASKPDSYEQYF
TGTGCCAGCAAGCCGGACTCCTACGAGCAGTACTTC
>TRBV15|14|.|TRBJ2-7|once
CATSGEQGFYEQYF
TGTGCCACCAGCGGAGAACAGGGATTCTACGAGCAGTACTTC
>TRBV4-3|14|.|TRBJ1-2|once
CASSQESVGGRYTF
TGCGCCAGCAGCCAAGAAAGCGTGGGGGGGCGCTACACCTTC
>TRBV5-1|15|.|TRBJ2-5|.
CASSLRGRSEETQYF
TGCGCCAGCAGCCTCCGGGGTCGGAGTGAAGAGACCCAGTACTTC
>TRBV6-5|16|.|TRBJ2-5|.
CASSYEGTSGQETQYF
TGTGCCAGCAGTTACGAAGGGACATCCGGCCAAGAGACCCAGTACTTC
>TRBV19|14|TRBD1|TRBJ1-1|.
CASSPGQGQSEAFF
TGTGCCAGTAGTCCCGGACAGGGGCAGTCTGAAGCTTTCTTT
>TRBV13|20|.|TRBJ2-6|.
CASSSRAGQPIFSGANVLTF
TGTGCCAGCAGCTCCAGGGCGGGACAGCCTATTTTCTCTGGGGCCAACGTCCTGACTTTC
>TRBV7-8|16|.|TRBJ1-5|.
CASSLEWGADNQPQHF
TGTGCCAGCAGCTTAGAGTGGGGCGCTGACAATCAGCCCCAGCATTTT
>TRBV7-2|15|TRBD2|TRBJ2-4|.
CASSQALRGEGIQYF
TGTGCCAGCAGCCAAGCCCTTCGCGGGGAGGGCATTCAGTACTTC
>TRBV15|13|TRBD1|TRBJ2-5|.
CATQEGAQETQYF
TGTGCCACCCAAGAGGGGGCCCAAGAGACCCAGTACTTC
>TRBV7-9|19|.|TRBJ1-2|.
CASSLASGPTGPRGYGYTF
TGTGCCAGCAGCTTAGCTTCGGGACCAACAGGGCCAAGGGGCTATGGCTACACCTTC
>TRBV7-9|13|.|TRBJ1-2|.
CASSLGSFVGYTF
TGTGCCAGCAGCTTGGGGTCCTTTGTGGGCTACACCTTC
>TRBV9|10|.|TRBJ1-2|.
CASSGLGYTF
TGTGCCAGCTCGGGATTAGGCTACACCTTC
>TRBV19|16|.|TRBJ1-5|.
CASSWHSGDSNQPQHF
TGTGCCAGTAGTTGGCACAGTGGGGATAGCAATCAGCCCCAGCATTTT
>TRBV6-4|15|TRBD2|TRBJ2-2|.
CASSRGGGATGELFF
TGTGCCAGCAGTCGTGGCGGGGGGGCGACCGGGGAGCTGTTTTTT
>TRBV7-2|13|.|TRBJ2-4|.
CASSPGGSGIQYF
TGTGCCAGCAGTCCCGGGGGTTCGGGCATTCAGTACTTC
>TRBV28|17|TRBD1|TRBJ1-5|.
CASSSLRDRHSNQPQHF
TGTGCCAGCAGTTCTCTCCGGGACAGACATTCAAATCAGCCCCAGCATTTT
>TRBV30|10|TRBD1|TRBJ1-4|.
CGTGGAELFF
TGTGGTACAGGGGGCGCTGAACTGTTTTTT
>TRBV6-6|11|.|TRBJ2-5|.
CASSYQETQYF
TGTGCCAGCAGCTATCAAGAGACCCAGTACTTC
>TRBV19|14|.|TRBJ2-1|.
CASALPRGHGEQFF
TGTGCCAGCGCCCTTCCACGGGGGCACGGTGAGCAGTTCTTC
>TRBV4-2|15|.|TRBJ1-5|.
CASSQEDSVNQPQHF
TGTGCCAGCAGCCAGGAAGACAGTGTTAATCAGCCCCAGCATTTT
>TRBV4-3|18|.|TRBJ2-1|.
CASSQVQNQRGSLNEQFF
TGCGCCAGCAGCCAAGTTCAAAACCAACGGGGATCACTCAATGAGCAGTTCTTC
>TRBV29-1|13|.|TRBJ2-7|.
CSVEGQGFGEQYF
TGCAGCGTTGAGGGTCAGGGGTTTGGCGAGCAGTACTTC
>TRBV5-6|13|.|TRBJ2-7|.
CASSSGADYEQYF
TGTGCCAGCAGTTCCGGGGCCGACTACGAGCAGTACTTC